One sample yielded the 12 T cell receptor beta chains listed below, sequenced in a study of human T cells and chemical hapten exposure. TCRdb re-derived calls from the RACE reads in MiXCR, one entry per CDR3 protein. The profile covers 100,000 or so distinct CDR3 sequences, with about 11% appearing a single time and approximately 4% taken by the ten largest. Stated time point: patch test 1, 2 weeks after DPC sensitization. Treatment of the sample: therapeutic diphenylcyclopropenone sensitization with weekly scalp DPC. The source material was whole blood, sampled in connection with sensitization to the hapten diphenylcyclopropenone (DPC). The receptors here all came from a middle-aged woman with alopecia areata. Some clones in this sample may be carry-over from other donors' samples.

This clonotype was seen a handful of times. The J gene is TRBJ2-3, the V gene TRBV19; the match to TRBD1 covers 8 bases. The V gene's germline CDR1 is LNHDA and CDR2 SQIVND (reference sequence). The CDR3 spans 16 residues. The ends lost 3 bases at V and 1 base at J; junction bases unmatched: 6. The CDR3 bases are TGTGCCAGTAGTATCCAGGGGGCGCCCGGCACAGATACGCAGTATTTT. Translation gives CASSIQGAPGTDTQYF.

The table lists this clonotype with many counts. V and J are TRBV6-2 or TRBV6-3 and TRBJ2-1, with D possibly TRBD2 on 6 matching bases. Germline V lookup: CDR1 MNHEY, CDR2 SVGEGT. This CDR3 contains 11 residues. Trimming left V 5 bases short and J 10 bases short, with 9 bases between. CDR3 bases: TGTGCCAGCAGTGATGGAGGGGAGCAGTTCTTC. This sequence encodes CASSDGGEQFF.

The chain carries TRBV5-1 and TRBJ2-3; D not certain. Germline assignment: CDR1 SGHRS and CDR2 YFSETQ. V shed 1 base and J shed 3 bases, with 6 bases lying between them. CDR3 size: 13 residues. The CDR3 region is CASSLQRTDTQYF. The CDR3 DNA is TGCGCCAGCAGCTTGCAACGGACAGATACGCAGTATTTT.

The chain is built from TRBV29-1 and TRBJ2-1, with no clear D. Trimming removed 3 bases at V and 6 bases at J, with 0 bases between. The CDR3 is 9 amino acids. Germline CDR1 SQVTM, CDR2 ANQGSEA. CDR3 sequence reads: CSVDNEQFF. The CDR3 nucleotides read TGCAGCGTTGACAATGAGCAGTTCTTC.

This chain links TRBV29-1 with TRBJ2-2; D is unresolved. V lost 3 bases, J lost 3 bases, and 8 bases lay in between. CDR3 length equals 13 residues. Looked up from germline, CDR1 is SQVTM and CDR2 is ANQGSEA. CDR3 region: CSVDTADTGELFF. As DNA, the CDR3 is TGCAGCGTTGATACGGCGGACACCGGGGAGCTGTTTTTT.

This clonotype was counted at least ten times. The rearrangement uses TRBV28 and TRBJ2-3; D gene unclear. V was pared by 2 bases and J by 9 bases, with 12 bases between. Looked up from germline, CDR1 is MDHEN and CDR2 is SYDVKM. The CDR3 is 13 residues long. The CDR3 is CASSLISPETQYF. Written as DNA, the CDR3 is TGTGCCAGCAGTTTAATCTCCCCTGAGACGCAGTATTTT.

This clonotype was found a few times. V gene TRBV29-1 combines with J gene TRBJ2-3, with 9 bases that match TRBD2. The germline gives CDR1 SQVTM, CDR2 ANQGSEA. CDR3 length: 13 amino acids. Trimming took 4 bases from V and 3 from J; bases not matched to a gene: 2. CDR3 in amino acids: CSVAAGGTDTQYF. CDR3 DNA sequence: TGCAGCGTTGCAGCGGGAGGAACAGATACGCAGTATTTT.

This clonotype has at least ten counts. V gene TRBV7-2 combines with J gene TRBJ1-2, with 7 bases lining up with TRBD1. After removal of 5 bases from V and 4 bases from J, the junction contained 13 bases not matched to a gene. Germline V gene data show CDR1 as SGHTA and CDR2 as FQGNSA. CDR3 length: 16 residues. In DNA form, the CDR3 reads TGTGCCAGCAGCCCGGTAGGACAGGTGCCTACCTATGGCTACACCTTC. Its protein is CASSPVGQVPTYGYTF. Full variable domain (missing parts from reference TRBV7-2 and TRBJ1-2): GAGVSQSPSNKVTEKGKDVELRCDPISGHTALYWYRQSLGQGLEFLIYFQGNSAPDKSGLPSDRFSAERTGGSVSTLTIQRTQQEDSAVYLCASSPVGQVPTYGYTFGSGTRLTVV.

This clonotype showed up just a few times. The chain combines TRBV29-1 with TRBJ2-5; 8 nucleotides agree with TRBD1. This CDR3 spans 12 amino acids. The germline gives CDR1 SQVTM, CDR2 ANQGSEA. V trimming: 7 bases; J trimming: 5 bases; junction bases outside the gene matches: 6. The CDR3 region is CSAGQGRETQYF. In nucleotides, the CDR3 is TGCAGCGCTGGACAGGGTCGGGAGACCCAGTACTTC.

The CDR3 sequence is CASSLIEGTEAFF. Written as DNA, the CDR3 is TGTGCCAGCAGCTTGATCGAGGGCACTGAAGCTTTCTTT. The chain is built from TRBV5-4 and TRBJ1-1; no clear D. CDR3 length: 13 amino acids. Germline CDR1 reads SGHNT; CDR2 reads YYREEE (reference sequence). Trimming removed 1 base from V and 4 bases from J, with 8 bases in between.

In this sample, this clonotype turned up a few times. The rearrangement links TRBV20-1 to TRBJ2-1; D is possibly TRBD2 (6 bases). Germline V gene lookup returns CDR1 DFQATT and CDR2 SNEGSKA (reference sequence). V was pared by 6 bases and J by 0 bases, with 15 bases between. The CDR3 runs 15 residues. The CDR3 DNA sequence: TGCAGTGCGAAACTGGCGGGGCGCTCCTACAATGAGCAGTTCTTC. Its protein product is CSAKLAGRSYNEQFF.

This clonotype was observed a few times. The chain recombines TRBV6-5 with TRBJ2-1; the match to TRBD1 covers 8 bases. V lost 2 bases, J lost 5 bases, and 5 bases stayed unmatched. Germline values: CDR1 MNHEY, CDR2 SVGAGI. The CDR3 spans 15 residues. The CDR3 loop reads CASSYGTGLNNEQFF. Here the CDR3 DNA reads TGTGCCAGCAGTTACGGGACAGGCCTTAACAATGAGCAGTTCTTC.